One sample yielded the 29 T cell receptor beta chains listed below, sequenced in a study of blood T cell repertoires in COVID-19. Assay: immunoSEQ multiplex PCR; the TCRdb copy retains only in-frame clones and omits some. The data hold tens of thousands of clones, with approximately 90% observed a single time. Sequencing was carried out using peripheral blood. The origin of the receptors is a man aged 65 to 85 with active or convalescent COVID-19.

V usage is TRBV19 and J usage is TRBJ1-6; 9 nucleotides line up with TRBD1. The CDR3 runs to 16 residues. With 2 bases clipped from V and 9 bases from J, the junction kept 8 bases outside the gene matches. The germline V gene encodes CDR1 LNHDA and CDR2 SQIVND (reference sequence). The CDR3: CASSIQRGTGSSPLHF. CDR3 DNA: TGTGCCAGTAGTATACAGAGAGGGACAGGGTCTTCACCCCTCCACTTT. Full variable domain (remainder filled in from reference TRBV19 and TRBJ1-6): DGGITQSPKYLFRKEGQNVTLSCEQNLNHDAMYWYRQDPGQGLRLIYYSQIVNDFQKGDIAEGYSVSREKKESFPLTVTSAQKNPTAFYLCASSIQRGTGSSPLHFGNGTRLTVT.

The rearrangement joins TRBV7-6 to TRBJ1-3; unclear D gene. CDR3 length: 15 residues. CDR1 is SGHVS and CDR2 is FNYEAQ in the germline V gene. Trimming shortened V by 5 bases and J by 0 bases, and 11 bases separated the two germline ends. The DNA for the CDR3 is TGTGCCAGCAGCCCCCGAAGTAGCTCTGGAAACACCATATATTTT. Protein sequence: CASSPRSSSGNTIYF. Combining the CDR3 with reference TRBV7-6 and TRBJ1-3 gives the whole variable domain GAGVSQSPRYKVTKRGQDVALRCDPISGHVSLYWYRQALGQGPEFLTYFNYEAQQDKSGLPNDRFSAERPEGSISTLTIQRTEQRDSAMYRCASSPRSSSGNTIYFGEGSWLTVV.

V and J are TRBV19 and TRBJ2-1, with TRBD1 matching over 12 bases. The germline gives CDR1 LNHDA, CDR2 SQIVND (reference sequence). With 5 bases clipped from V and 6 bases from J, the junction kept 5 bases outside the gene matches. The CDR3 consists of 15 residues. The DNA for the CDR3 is TGTGCCAGTAGTTTGGGACAGGGGGCTTTCAATGAGCAGTTCTTC. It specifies CASSLGQGAFNEQFF.

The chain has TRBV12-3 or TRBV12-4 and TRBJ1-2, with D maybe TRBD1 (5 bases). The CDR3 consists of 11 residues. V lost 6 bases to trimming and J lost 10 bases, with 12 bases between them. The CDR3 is CASSEKTDYTF. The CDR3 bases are TGTGCCAGCAGCGAAAAGACAGACTACACCTTC.

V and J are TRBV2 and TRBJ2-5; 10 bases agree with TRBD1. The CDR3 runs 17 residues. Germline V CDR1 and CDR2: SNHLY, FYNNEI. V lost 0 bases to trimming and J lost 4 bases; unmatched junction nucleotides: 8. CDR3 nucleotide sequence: TGTGCCAGCAGTGAAGCACGTCGAGACAGGGGGCGAGAGACCCAGTACTTC. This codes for CASSEARRDRGRETQYF.

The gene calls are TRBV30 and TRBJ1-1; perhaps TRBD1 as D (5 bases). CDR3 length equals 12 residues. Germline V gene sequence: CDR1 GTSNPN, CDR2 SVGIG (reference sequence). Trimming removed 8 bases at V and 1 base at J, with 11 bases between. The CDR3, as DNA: TGTGCCCGCGGGGGGGGGAACACTGAAGCTTTCTTT. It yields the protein CARGGGNTEAFF.

CDR3 nucleotide sequence: TGTGCCAGCAGACGGGGACAGGGTTTAACAGAGACCCAGTACTTC. As protein: CASRRGQGLTETQYF. The chain links TRBV6-5 to TRBJ2-5, with 9 bases fitting TRBD1. CDR3 length equals 15 residues. CDR1 is MNHEY, CDR2 SVGAGI, per germline. Trimming at V came to 6 bases and at J to 4 bases, leaving 9 bases not matched to a gene.

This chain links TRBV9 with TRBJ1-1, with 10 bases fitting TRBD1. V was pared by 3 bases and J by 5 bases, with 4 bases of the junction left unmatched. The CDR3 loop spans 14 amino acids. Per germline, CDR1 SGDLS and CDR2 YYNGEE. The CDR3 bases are TGTGCCAGCAGCGACGGACAGGGGGGGACTGAAGCTTTCTTT. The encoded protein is CASSDGQGGTEAFF.

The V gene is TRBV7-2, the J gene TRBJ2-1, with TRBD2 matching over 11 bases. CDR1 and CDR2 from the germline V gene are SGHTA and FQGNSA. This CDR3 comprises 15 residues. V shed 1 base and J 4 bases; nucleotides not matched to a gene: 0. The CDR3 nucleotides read TGTGCCAGCAGCTTAGGACTAGCGGGGTACAATGAGCAGTTCTTC. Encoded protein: CASSLGLAGYNEQFF.

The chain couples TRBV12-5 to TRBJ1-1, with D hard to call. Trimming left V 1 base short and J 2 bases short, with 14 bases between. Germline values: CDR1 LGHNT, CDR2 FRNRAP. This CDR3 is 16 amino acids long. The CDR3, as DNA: TGTGCTAGTGGTTTGGGGATTGGACTAATTAACACTGAAGCTTTCTTT. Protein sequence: CASGLGIGLINTEAFF.

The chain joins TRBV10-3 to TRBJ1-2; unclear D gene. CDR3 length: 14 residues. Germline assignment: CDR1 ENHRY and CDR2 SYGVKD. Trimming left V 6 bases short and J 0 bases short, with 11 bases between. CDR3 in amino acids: CAIRPGGANYGYTF. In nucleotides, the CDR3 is TGTGCCATCAGGCCAGGAGGCGCTAACTATGGCTACACCTTC.

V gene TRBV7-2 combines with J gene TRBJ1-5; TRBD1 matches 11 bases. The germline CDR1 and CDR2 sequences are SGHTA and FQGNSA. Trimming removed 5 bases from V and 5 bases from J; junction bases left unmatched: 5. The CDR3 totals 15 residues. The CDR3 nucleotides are TGTGCCAGCAGCCCATGGACAGGGGGCGATCAGCCCCAGCATTTT. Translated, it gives CASSPWTGGDQPQHF. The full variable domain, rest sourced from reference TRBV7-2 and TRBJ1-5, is GAGVSQSPSNKVTEKGKDVELRCDPISGHTALYWYRQSLGQGLEFLIYFQGNSAPDKSGLPSDRFSAERTGGSVSTLTIQRTQQEDSAVYLCASSPWTGGDQPQHFGDGTRLSIL.

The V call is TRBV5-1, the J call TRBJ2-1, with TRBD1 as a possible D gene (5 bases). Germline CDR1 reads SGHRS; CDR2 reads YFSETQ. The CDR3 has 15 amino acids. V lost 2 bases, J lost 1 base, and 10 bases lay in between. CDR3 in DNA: TGCGCCAGCAGCTTTTTCCAGGGATCCTACAATGAGCAGTTCTTC. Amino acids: CASSFFQGSYNEQFF.

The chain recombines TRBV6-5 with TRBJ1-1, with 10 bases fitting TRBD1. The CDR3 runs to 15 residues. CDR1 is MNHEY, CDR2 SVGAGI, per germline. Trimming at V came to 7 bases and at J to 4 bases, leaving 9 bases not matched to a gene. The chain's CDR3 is CASNRQGAGGTEAFF. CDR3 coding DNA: TGTGCCAGCAATAGACAGGGGGCGGGAGGCACTGAAGCTTTCTTT.

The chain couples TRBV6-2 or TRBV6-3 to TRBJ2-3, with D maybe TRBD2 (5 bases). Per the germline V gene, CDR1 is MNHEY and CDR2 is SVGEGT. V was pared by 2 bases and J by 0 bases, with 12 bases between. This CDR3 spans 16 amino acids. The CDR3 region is CASSYRPAVSTDTQYF. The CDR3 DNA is TGTGCCAGCAGTTACAGACCAGCGGTTAGCACAGATACGCAGTATTTT.

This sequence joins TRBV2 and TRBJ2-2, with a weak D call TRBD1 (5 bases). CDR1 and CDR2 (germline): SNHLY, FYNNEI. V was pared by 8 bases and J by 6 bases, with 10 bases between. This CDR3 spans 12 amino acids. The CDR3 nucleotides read TGTGCCAGCTCTCAGGGCGCCGGGGAGCTGTTTTTT. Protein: CASSQGAGELFF.

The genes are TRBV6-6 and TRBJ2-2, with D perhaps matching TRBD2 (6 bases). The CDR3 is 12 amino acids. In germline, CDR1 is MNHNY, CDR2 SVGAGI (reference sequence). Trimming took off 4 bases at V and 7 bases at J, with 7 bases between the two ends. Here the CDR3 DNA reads TGTGCCAGCAGTTCCGGGGGCGGGGAGCTGTTTTTT. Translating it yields CASSSGGGELFF.

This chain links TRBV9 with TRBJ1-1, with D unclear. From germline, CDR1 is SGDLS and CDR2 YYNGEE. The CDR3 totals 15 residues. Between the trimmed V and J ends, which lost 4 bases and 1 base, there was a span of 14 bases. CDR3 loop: CASSPRGMANTEAFF. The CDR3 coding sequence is TGTGCCAGCAGCCCTCGGGGAATGGCGAACACTGAAGCTTTCTTT.

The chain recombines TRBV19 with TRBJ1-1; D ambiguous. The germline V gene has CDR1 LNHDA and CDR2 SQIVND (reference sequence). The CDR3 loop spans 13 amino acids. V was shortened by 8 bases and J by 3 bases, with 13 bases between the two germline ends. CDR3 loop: CASSQPGDTEAFF. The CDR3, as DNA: TGTGCCAGTTCACAGCCTGGTGACACTGAAGCTTTCTTT.

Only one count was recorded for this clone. CDR3 region: CASSLTPVSTEAFF. In nucleotides, the CDR3 is TGTGCCAGCAGCTTGACTCCTGTGAGCACTGAAGCTTTCTTT. The chain employs TRBV5-5 and TRBJ1-1; no clear D. V lost 1 base and J 4 bases, leaving 11 bases between the germline ends. The CDR3 runs to 14 residues. The germline CDR1 and CDR2 sequences are SGHKS and YYEKEE (reference sequence). The full variable domain, completed using reference TRBV5-5 and TRBJ1-1, is DAGVTQSPTHLIKTRGQQVTLRCSPISGHKSVSWYQQVLGQGPQFIFQYYEKEERGRGNFPDRFSARQFPNYSSELNVNALLLGDSALYLCASSLTPVSTEAFFGQGTRLTVV.

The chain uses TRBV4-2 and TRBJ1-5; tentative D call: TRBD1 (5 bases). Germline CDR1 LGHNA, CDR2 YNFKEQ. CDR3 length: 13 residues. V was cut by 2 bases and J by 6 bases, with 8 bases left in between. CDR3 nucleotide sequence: TGTGCCAGCAGCCAACAGGGTAGTCAGCCCCAGCATTTT. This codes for CASSQQGSQPQHF.

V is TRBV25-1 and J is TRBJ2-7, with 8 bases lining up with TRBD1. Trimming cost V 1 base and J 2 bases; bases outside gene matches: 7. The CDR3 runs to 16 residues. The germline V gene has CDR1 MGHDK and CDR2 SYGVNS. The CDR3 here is CASSELGGRGPYEQYF. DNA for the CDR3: TGTGCCAGCAGTGAATTGGGGGGCAGGGGGCCCTACGAGCAGTACTTC.

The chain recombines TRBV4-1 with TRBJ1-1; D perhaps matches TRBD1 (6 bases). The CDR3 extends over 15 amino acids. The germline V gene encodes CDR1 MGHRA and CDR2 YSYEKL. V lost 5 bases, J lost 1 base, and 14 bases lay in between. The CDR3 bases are TGCGCCAGCAGCTCGGGCGCAGGGGCGAACACTGAAGCTTTCTTT. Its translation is CASSSGAGANTEAFF.

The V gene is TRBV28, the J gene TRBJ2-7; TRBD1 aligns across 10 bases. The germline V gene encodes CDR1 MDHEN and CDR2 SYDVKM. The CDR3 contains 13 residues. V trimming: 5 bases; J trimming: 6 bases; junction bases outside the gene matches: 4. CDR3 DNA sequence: TGTGCCAGCAGTGCGGGACAGGGGTTCGAGCAGTACTTC. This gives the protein CASSAGQGFEQYF.

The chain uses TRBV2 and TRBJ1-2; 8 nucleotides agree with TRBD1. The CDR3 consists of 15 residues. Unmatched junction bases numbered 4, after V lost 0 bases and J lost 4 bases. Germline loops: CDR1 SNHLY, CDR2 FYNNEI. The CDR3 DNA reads TGTGCCAGCAGTGAAGCCCCCGGACAGGGCTATGGCTACACCTTC. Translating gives CASSEAPGQGYGYTF.

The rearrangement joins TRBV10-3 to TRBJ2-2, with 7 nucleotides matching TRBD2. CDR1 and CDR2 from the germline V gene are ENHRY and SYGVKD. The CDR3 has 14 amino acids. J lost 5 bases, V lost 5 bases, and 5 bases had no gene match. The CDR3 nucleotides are TGTGCCATCAGTTTGGGACTATCGACCGGGGAGCTGTTTTTT. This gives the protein CAISLGLSTGELFF.

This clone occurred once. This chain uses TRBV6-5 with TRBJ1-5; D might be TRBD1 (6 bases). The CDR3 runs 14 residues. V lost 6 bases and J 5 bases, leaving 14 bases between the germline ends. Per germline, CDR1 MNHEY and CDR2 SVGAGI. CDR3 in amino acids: CASRPTGSHQPQHF. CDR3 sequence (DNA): TGTGCCAGCAGGCCAACAGGGTCCCATCAGCCCCAGCATTTT.

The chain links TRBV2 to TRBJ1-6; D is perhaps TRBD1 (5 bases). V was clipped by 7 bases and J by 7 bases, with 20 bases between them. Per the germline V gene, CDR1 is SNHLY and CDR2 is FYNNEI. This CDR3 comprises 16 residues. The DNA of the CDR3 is TGTGCCAGCACAAATCTAGGGGCAGGCACCAATTCACCCCTCCACTTT. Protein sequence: CASTNLGAGTNSPLHF.

Written as DNA, the CDR3 is TGTGCCAGCAGCTTTTCAAGGACAGCGAACACCGGGGAGCTGTTTTTT. Its translation is CASSFSRTANTGELFF. The chain joins TRBV11-2 to TRBJ2-2; weak D call: TRBD1 (6 bases). This CDR3 comprises 16 residues. The V end was cut by 3 bases, the J end by 0 bases, with 11 bases between. The germline V gene encodes CDR1 SGHAT and CDR2 FQNNGV.